The 24 T cell receptor beta chains below were found in one sample sequenced in a study of response to subunit inactivated influenza vaccine. TCRdb called the RT-PCR reads again in MiXCR, with one record for every CDR3 protein. This sample carries under 550,000 distinct CDR3 sequences, about 7.2% of them seen once, and the ten largest clones take approximately 14%. The specimen comprised PBMCs from blood, sampled around 25 months after vaccination. The source is a man aged 45 to 75 who received an inactivated influenza vaccine.

The chain recombines TRBV10-3 with TRBJ2-1, with D perhaps being TRBD1 or TRBD2 (5 bases each). Trimming removed 6 bases from V and 11 bases from J, with 14 bases in between. The CDR3 totals 12 residues. The germline V gene has CDR1 ENHRY and CDR2 SYGVKD. The CDR3 DNA follows: TGTGCCATCAGCCTACCGGGACCCAAGCAGTTCTTC. Its translation is CAISLPGPKQFF.

A few counts support this clonotype. This chain joins TRBV6-1 and TRBJ1-4; possible D gene TRBD1, 5 bases. The germline V gene has CDR1 MNHNS and CDR2 SASEGT. Trimming shortened V by 3 bases and J by 13 bases, and 9 bases separated the two germline ends. The CDR3 runs 11 residues. The CDR3 DNA reads TGTGCCAGCAGTGACCCAGGGCGACTGTTTTTT. It encodes CASSDPGRLFF.

Ten or more counts support this clonotype. This sequence joins TRBV10-3 and TRBJ1-4; 10 positions match TRBD1. The CDR3 runs 15 residues. Trimming cost V 2 bases and J 7 bases; bases outside gene matches: 4. The V gene's germline CDR1 is ENHRY and CDR2 SYGVKD. CDR3 in amino acids: CAISERQGAVEKLFF. CDR3 bases: TGTGCCATCAGTGAGAGACAGGGGGCTGTTGAAAAACTGTTTTTT.

This clonotype was counted ten times or more. V gene TRBV28 combines with J gene TRBJ2-7; D may be TRBD1 (6 bases). The germline CDR1 and CDR2 sequences are MDHEN and SYDVKM. V lost 4 bases and J lost 0, with 10 bases in between. The CDR3 loop spans 14 amino acids. In nucleotides, the CDR3 is TGTGCCAGCAGTTCCGGGACACTCTCCTACGAGCAGTACTTC. It encodes CASSSGTLSYEQYF.

The CDR3 DNA sequence: TGTGCCAGCAGTCCCATGGGGGGGAGAAGCTCACCCCTCCACTTT. Translating gives CASSPMGGRSSPLHF. V gene TRBV12-3 or TRBV12-4 combines with J gene TRBJ1-6; a weak D match, TRBD1 (5 bases). The germline V and J ends were trimmed by 5 bases and 10 bases, with 18 bases remaining between them. The CDR3 has 15 residues.

The V gene is TRBV29-1, the J gene TRBJ2-1, with D possibly TRBD2 on 6 matching bases. Trimming shortened V by 0 bases and J by 10 bases, and 16 bases separated the two germline ends. Germline loops: CDR1 SQVTM, CDR2 ANQGSEA. The CDR3 runs to 14 residues. The CDR3 nucleotides read TGCAGCGTTGAAGAATGGAGGGAGAGATACGAGCAGTTCTTC. It translates to CSVEEWRERYEQFF.

In its sample, this clonotype was seen a few times. The chain has TRBV18 and TRBJ2-5, with D possibly TRBD2 on 6 matching bases. Deletions cut 3 bases from V and 1 base from J, with 15 bases between. The CDR3 spans 16 residues. Per the germline V gene, CDR1 is KGHSH and CDR2 is LQKENI. Here the CDR3 DNA reads TGTGCCAGCTCACCCGGCTACGGGGGAACCCAAGAGACCCAGTACTTC. Translating it yields CASSPGYGGTQETQYF.

The rearrangement links TRBV20-1 to TRBJ2-2; TRBD2 matches 7 bases. Germline CDR1 reads DFQATT; CDR2 reads SNEGSKA (reference sequence). This CDR3 has 15 amino acids. Germline trimming cut 5 bases from V and 6 bases from J; bases unmatched to any gene: 12. The CDR3 sequence: CSARAGGRIAGELFF. The DNA of the CDR3 is TGCAGTGCTCGCGCTGGCGGGAGAATCGCCGGGGAGCTGTTTTTT.

The CDR3 sequence: CSARDLAGPYGYTF. The CDR3 DNA follows: TGCAGTGCTAGAGATCTTGCGGGGCCCTATGGCTACACCTTC. V is TRBV20-1 and J is TRBJ1-2, with D perhaps matching TRBD1 (5 bases). Germline CDR1 DFQATT, CDR2 SNEGSKA (reference sequence). Trimming cost V 0 bases and J 4 bases, with 12 bases left between them. The CDR3 has 14 amino acids.

This clonotype has a count of ten or more. The rearrangement joins TRBV12-3 or TRBV12-4 to TRBJ2-7, with D perhaps being TRBD1 or TRBD2 (5 bases each). The V and J ends lost 6 bases and 2 bases respectively, with 14 bases between them. The CDR3 contains 14 residues. The CDR3 is CASRRSGPPYEQYF. The CDR3 DNA sequence: TGTGCCAGCAGGCGATCGGGGCCCCCCTACGAGCAGTACTTC.

The chain combines TRBV7-9 with TRBJ2-1; possible D gene TRBD1, 6 bases. This CDR3 comprises 14 residues. V lost 4 bases and J 6 bases, leaving 13 bases between the germline ends. CDR1 is SEHNR and CDR2 is FQNEAQ in the germline V gene (reference sequence). The CDR3 DNA follows: TGTGCCAGCAGCTCCGGCCAGGGGACCAATGAGCAGTTCTTC. It encodes CASSSGQGTNEQFF.

This clonotype has more than one count but fewer than ten. The V call is TRBV7-9, the J call TRBJ1-3; no firm D call. The CDR3 has 17 residues. Germline assignment: CDR1 SEHNR and CDR2 FQNEAQ (reference sequence). V was shortened by 2 bases and J by 0 bases, with 14 bases between the two germline ends. The CDR3 sequence is CASSLPTGRSSGNTIYF. For the CDR3, the DNA is TGTGCCAGCAGCTTACCCACTGGCCGTAGCTCTGGAAACACCATATATTTT.

This chain joins TRBV3-1 and TRBJ2-1; the D gene is possibly TRBD2 (5 bases). Germline V gives CDR1 LGHDT, CDR2 YNNKEL (reference sequence). V was pared by 4 bases and J by 2 bases, with 15 bases between. CDR3 length: 16 amino acids. This CDR3 reads CASSLPGGGAYNEQFF. The CDR3 coding sequence is TGTGCCAGCAGCCTCCCCGGAGGTGGGGCCTACAATGAGCAGTTCTTC.

This clonotype was observed a handful of times. This chain connects TRBV6-5 to TRBJ1-4; D is unclear. V lost 2 bases, J lost 8 bases, and 15 bases lay in between. The CDR3 has 15 amino acids. Germline V gives CDR1 MNHEY, CDR2 SVGAGI. The CDR3 loop is CASSYADAQREKLFF. DNA for the CDR3: TGTGCCAGCAGTTACGCAGACGCTCAGCGGGAAAAACTGTTTTTT.

The chain links TRBV7-3 to TRBJ1-1; 9 nucleotides align to TRBD1. This CDR3 spans 16 amino acids. Trimming took 4 bases from V and 10 from J; bases not matched to a gene: 16. Germline lookup yields CDR1 SGHTA and CDR2 FQGTGA. CDR3 DNA sequence: TGTGCCAGCAGCTCGGGGGGTTACGGGACAGGGCAACGAGCTTTCTTT. Translation gives CASSSGGYGTGQRAFF.

This clonotype was observed a handful of times. The chain employs TRBV5-6 and TRBJ2-1; tentative D call: TRBD2 (7 bases). This CDR3 has 17 amino acids. Trimming took 0 bases from V and 1 from J, leaving 14 bases between them. The germline V gene encodes CDR1 SGHDT and CDR2 YYEEEE. This chain's CDR3 is CASSLAPAGASYNEQFF. The CDR3 DNA is TGTGCCAGCAGCTTGGCACCCGCGGGGGCTTCCTACAATGAGCAGTTCTTC.

This clonotype was observed at least ten times. The chain uses TRBV5-1 and TRBJ2-1; D not resolved. Trimming stripped 1 base from V and 2 bases from J, with 7 bases between. Germline CDR1 reads SGHRS; CDR2 reads YFSETQ. The CDR3 totals 14 residues. CDR3 sequence reads: CASSLSAAYNEQFF. The DNA for the CDR3 is TGCGCCAGCAGCTTGAGCGCAGCCTACAATGAGCAGTTCTTC.

The chain employs TRBV4-2 and TRBJ2-1, with 8 bases matching TRBD2. Germline CDR1 reads LGHNA; CDR2 reads YNFKEQ. Trimming removed 1 base from V and 5 bases from J; junction bases left unmatched: 7. CDR3 length: 16 residues. This CDR3 is CASSQAELAENNEQFF. The CDR3 nucleotides read TGTGCCAGCAGCCAAGCGGAACTAGCGGAGAACAATGAGCAGTTCTTC.

This clonotype was observed many times. V usage is TRBV20-1 and J usage is TRBJ2-7; D is tentatively TRBD1 or TRBD2 (6 bases each). The CDR3 is made up of 14 amino acids. Trimming took off 2 bases at V and 7 bases at J, with 18 bases between the two ends. In germline, CDR1 is DFQATT, CDR2 SNEGSKA (reference sequence). CDR3 DNA sequence: TGCAGTGCTAGACGGGTTGGGGGCGCGGGGGAGCAGTACTTC. Translation gives CSARRVGGAGEQYF.

This clonotype was picked up many times. V is TRBV3-1 and J is TRBJ1-3, with D unresolved. The CDR3 length is 16 residues. V lost 1 base and J lost 0, with 10 bases in between. Germline CDR1 reads LGHDT; CDR2 reads YNNKEL (reference sequence). For the CDR3, the DNA is TGTGCCAGCAGCCAAGCTAGGGAGCACTCTGGAAACACCATATATTTT. This codes for CASSQAREHSGNTIYF.

This chain uses TRBV5-6 with TRBJ2-5, with D unresolved. Trimming left V 4 bases short and J 2 bases short, with 12 bases between. The germline V gene has CDR1 SGHDT and CDR2 YYEEEE. The length of the CDR3 is 14 residues. The CDR3 region has the DNA TGTGCCAGCAGCCCGAGACGGAGACAAGAGACCCAGTACTTC. It is translated as CASSPRRRQETQYF. Full variable domain (missing parts from reference TRBV5-6 and TRBJ2-5): DAGVTQSPTHLIKTRGQQVTLRCSPKSGHDTVSWYQQALGQGPQFIFQYYEEEERQRGNFPDRFSGHQFPNYSSELNVNALLLGDSALYLCASSPRRRQETQYFGPGTRLLVL.

This clonotype was counted many times. V usage is TRBV29-1 and J usage is TRBJ1-5; D is unclear. The CDR3 sequence is 13 residues long. CDR1 SQVTM and CDR2 ANQGSEA come from the germline V gene. V gave up 4 bases and J gave up 5 bases, with 12 bases separating them. CDR3 in DNA: TGCAGCGTTGCCGAGGGAAGCTATCAGCCCCAGCATTTT. Protein: CSVAEGSYQPQHF.

The chain has TRBV5-6 and TRBJ2-1; possible D gene TRBD1, 5 bases. The CDR3 is 13 amino acids. The V gene's germline CDR1 is SGHDT and CDR2 YYEEEE. Trimming cost V 3 bases and J 4 bases, with 8 bases left between them. The CDR3 region has the DNA TGTGCCAGCAGCTCCCAGGGTTACAATGAGCAGTTCTTC. Protein sequence: CASSSQGYNEQFF.

This clonotype was counted between two and nine times. V and J are TRBV12-3 or TRBV12-4 and TRBJ2-3; 16 bases align to TRBD2. With V trimmed by 3 bases and J by 0 bases, 6 bases remained unmatched. CDR3 length: 19 amino acids. The CDR3 DNA is TGTGCCAGCAGTTTCTCGGGACTAGCGGGAGGGCCGAGCACAGATACGCAGTATTTT. Encoded protein: CASSFSGLAGGPSTDTQYF.